This entry lists 20 T cell receptor beta chains sequenced from one sample in a study of post-analysis software for immune sequencing data. Findings and caveats of the study: About 5 TRBV segments (TRBV5-6, TRBV5-1 and TRBV20-1 among them) occurred more frequently in patients than in controls.

Built from TCR beta cDNA, the libraries had unique molecular identifiers in them. Using its own MiXCR run on the PCR reads, TCRdb lists one record per CDR3 protein. The sample lists roughly 800,000 distinct CDR3 sequences; about 32% were seen once. These TCRs are of unknown antigen specificity. The sample consisted of blood. These receptors were collected from a girl aged 5 to 17 with multiple sclerosis.

The rearrangement links TRBV18 to TRBJ2-3; 11 bases map to TRBD2. The CDR3 is made up of 16 amino acids. V lost 4 bases, J lost 2 bases, and 5 bases stayed unmatched. Per germline, CDR1 KGHSH and CDR2 LQKENI. The CDR3 is CASSRTSGQLTDTQYF. The CDR3 coding sequence is TGTGCCAGCTCACGGACTAGCGGGCAACTCACAGATACGCAGTATTTT.

Turning to this clonotype: A much larger clone differs from this one at a single base, so this may be a read error. The gene calls are TRBV6-6 and TRBJ2-4; TRBD1 might be the D (5 bases). Germline V gene data show CDR1 as MNHNY and CDR2 as SVGAGI (reference sequence). The CDR3 covers 13 residues. The CDR3 sequence: CAGSYPDRDEQYF. CDR3 in DNA: TGTGCCGGCAGTTATCCCGACAGAGATGAGCAGTACTTC.

This clonotype came up a few times. The chain couples TRBV20-1 to TRBJ2-1, with 14 bases aligning to TRBD2. This CDR3 is 18 amino acids long. V gave up 5 bases and J gave up 0 bases; unmatched junction bases: 9. Germline lookup yields CDR1 DFQATT and CDR2 SNEGSKA (reference sequence). CDR3 sequence reads: CSAEQGLAGAFSYNEQFF. Here the CDR3 DNA reads TGCAGTGCTGAACAGGGACTAGCGGGGGCCTTCTCCTACAATGAGCAGTTCTTC.

On this clonotype itself: A read error may produce the germline difference seen at one junction end. V and J are TRBV12-3 or TRBV12-4 and TRBJ2-7, with D unresolved. The length of the CDR3 is 16 residues. The CDR3 protein is CASSLGRMQKTYKQYF. In nucleotides, the CDR3 is TGTGCCAGCAGTTTAGGCAGGATGCAAAAGACCTACAAGCAGTACTTC.

The chain uses TRBV28 and TRBJ1-4, with 10 bases fitting TRBD1. Per germline, CDR1 MDHEN and CDR2 SYDVKM. The J segment lost 5 bases and the V segment lost 4 bases, leaving 4 bases of the junction unmatched. The CDR3 covers 15 residues. CDR3 sequence reads: CASSSTGGANEKLFF. The DNA of the CDR3 is TGTGCCAGCAGTTCGACAGGGGGCGCGAATGAAAAACTGTTTTTT. Supplemented by reference TRBV28 and TRBJ1-4, the full variable domain reads DVKVTQSSRYLVKRTGEKVFLECVQDMDHENMFWYRQDPGLGLRLIYFSYDVKMKEKGDIPEGYSVSREKKERFSLILESASTNQTSMYLCASSSTGGANEKLFFGSGTQLSVL.

The sample holds a few counts of this clonotype. The V gene is TRBV7-2, the J gene TRBJ2-6; D unresolved. The V gene lost 1 base and the J gene lost 2 bases, with 15 bases spanning the gap. This CDR3 contains 18 residues. Germline CDR1 is SGHTA and CDR2 is FQGNSA. The CDR3 spells CASSLDQLPSAGANVLTF. The CDR3 DNA sequence: TGTGCCAGCAGCTTAGACCAGCTTCCATCCGCTGGGGCCAACGTCCTGACTTTC.

The gene calls are TRBV14 and TRBJ1-1; the D gene is possibly TRBD1 (6 bases). Trimming took 1 base from V and 1 from J, leaving 10 bases between them. Germline V CDR1 and CDR2: SGHDN, FVKESK. This CDR3 comprises 15 residues. DNA of the CDR3: TGTGCCAGCAGCCAAGTCCCCAGGGGGAACACTGAAGCTTTCTTT. Translation gives CASSQVPRGNTEAFF. The variable domain in full, with the rest retrieved from reference TRBV14 and TRBJ1-1, is EAGVTQFPSHSVIEKGQTVTLRCDPISGHDNLYWYRRVMGKEIKFLLHFVKESKQDESGMPNNRFLAERTGGTYSTLKVQPAELEDSGVYFCASSQVPRGNTEAFFGQGTRLTVV.

The J gene is TRBJ1-3, the V gene TRBV6-5, with D perhaps matching TRBD1 (6 bases). CDR3 length equals 17 residues. The germline V gene has CDR1 MNHEY and CDR2 SVGAGI. Trimming cost V 5 bases and J 0 bases, with 17 bases left between them. Written as DNA, the CDR3 is TGTGCCAGCAGTAGACTCGGGCAGGGGCGCTCTGGAAACACCATATATTTT. Translation gives CASSRLGQGRSGNTIYF.

The chain carries TRBV19 and TRBJ2-1; tentatively, D is TRBD1 (7 bases). The CDR3 has 16 amino acids. CDR1 is LNHDA, CDR2 SQIVND, per germline (reference sequence). V lost 0 bases to trimming and J lost 7 bases, with 16 bases between them. CDR3 sequence reads: CASSIDGWAGGNEQFF. The CDR3 nucleotides are TGTGCCAGTAGTATAGACGGGTGGGCAGGGGGGAATGAGCAGTTCTTC.

This chain joins TRBV5-1 and TRBJ2-5, with 9 bases aligning to TRBD2. With 4 bases clipped from V and 0 bases from J, the junction kept 7 bases outside the gene matches. The CDR3 consists of 16 residues. Germline CDR1 is SGHRS and CDR2 is YFSETQ. The CDR3 bases are TGCGCCAGCAGCCGGACTAGCGCCAGGTACCAAGAGACCCAGTACTTC. It specifies CASSRTSARYQETQYF.

The chain couples TRBV7-2 to TRBJ2-1; 7 bases agree with TRBD1. In germline, CDR1 is SGHTA, CDR2 FQGNSA. The V segment lost 2 bases and the J segment 8 bases; nucleotides outside the gene matches: 9. This CDR3 spans 15 amino acids. CDR3: CASSLQLRGGHEQFF. DNA of the CDR3: TGTGCCAGCAGCTTACAACTCAGAGGGGGCCATGAGCAGTTCTTC.

The J gene is TRBJ2-7, the V gene TRBV28; tentatively, D is TRBD2 (5 bases). Germline CDR1 MDHEN, CDR2 SYDVKM. The CDR3 spans 16 residues. Trimming removed 6 bases at V and 6 bases at J, with 24 bases between. This chain's CDR3 is CASSSQVGPPAGEQYF. CDR3 nucleotide sequence: TGTGCCAGCAGCTCCCAGGTTGGGCCTCCGGCGGGCGAGCAGTACTTC.

This clonotype was observed a handful of times. The chain couples TRBV2 to TRBJ1-5; perhaps TRBD1 as D (5 bases). The CDR3 has 14 residues. Trimming removed 8 bases at V and 2 bases at J, with 13 bases between. The germline gives CDR1 SNHLY, CDR2 FYNNEI. The CDR3 region is CASGHPRGNQPQHF. The CDR3 DNA reads as TGTGCCAGCGGGCACCCCAGGGGCAATCAGCCCCAGCATTTT.

The rearrangement links TRBV10-3 to TRBJ2-7; D perhaps matches TRBD2 (6 bases). From germline, CDR1 is ENHRY and CDR2 SYGVKD. The V end lost 3 bases, the J end lost 1 base, and 13 bases lay between the germline ends. The CDR3 contains 15 residues. For the CDR3, the DNA is TGTGCCATCAGTGAACCAAAGACTAGTTCCTACGAGCAGTACTTC. Translation gives CAISEPKTSSYEQYF.

This clonotype was counted once. This sequence joins TRBV20-1 and TRBJ1-1; 9 bases align to TRBD1. Per the germline V gene, CDR1 is DFQATT and CDR2 is SNEGSKA (reference sequence). Trimming took 5 bases from V and 7 from J; bases not matched to a gene: 14. The CDR3 covers 15 residues. The chain's CDR3 is CSARRQGVALVEAFF. DNA for the CDR3: TGCAGTGCTCGGAGACAGGGGGTAGCGTTGGTTGAAGCTTTCTTT.

The J gene is TRBJ2-7, the V gene TRBV28, with 10 bases lining up with TRBD1. V shed 6 bases, J shed 4 bases, and the junction held 6 bases outside the gene matches. The CDR3 is made up of 14 amino acids. CDR1 and CDR2 from the germline V gene are MDHEN and SYDVKM. CDR3 coding DNA: TGTGCCAGCAGCGTCCTGGGACAGGGGTACGAGCAGTACTTC. Its translation is CASSVLGQGYEQYF. The complete variable domain, with remaining parts taken from reference TRBV28 and TRBJ2-7, reads DVKVTQSSRYLVKRTGEKVFLECVQDMDHENMFWYRQDPGLGLRLIYFSYDVKMKEKGDIPEGYSVSREKKERFSLILESASTNQTSMYLCASSVLGQGYEQYFGPGTRLTVT.

The J gene is TRBJ2-2, the V gene TRBV6-4, with D perhaps TRBD1 (6 bases). The CDR3 runs 13 residues. V lost 6 bases to trimming and J lost 5 bases, with 10 bases between them. Germline values: CDR1 MRHNA, CDR2 SNTAGT. Written as DNA, the CDR3 is TGTGCCAGCAGAGCAAGGGGGACCGGGGAGCTGTTTTTT. Its translation is CASRARGTGELFF.

This clonotype was recorded a few times. The CDR3 coding sequence is TGCGCCAGCAGCTTCCAAACGCGACAGGTCACAGAGACCCAGTACTTC. Protein product: CASSFQTRQVTETQYF. The chain has TRBV5-1 and TRBJ2-5, with D possibly being TRBD1 (6 bases). V was trimmed by 2 bases and J by 4 bases, leaving 18 bases between them. Germline V gene lookup returns CDR1 SGHRS and CDR2 YFSETQ. The CDR3 covers 16 residues.

The V call is TRBV7-2, the J call TRBJ2-4, with 9 bases identical to TRBD2. Germline CDR1 and CDR2: SGHTA and FQGNSA. J lost 6 bases, V lost 0 bases, and 3 bases had no gene match. The CDR3 contains 15 residues. CDR3 DNA sequence: TGTGCCAGCAGCTTAGCTCCTAGCGGGATAAACATTCAGTACTTC. It is translated as CASSLAPSGINIQYF.

The rearrangement uses TRBV10-3 and TRBJ1-5; 7 bases are shared with TRBD1. Germline V gene sequence: CDR1 ENHRY, CDR2 SYGVKD. There are 16 residues in the CDR3. The trim removed 8 bases at V and 6 bases at J, leaving 16 bases unmatched. CDR3 sequence: CAIGPTPTGNSQPQHF. CDR3 in DNA: TGTGCCATCGGGCCTACCCCGACAGGGAACAGTCAGCCCCAGCATTTT.